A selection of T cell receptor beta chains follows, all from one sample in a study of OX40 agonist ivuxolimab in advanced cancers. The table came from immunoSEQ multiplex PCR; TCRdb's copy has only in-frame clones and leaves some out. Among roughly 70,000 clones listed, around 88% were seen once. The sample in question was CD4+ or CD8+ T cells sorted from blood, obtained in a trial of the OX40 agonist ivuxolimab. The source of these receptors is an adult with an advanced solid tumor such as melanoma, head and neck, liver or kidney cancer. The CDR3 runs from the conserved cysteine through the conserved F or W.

CDR3: CASSLEDSTDTQYF
V: TRBV5-1
J: TRBJ2-3

CDR3: CASSATSGRGSAETQYF
V: TRBV9
J: TRBJ2-5

CDR3: CASSLARGANTGELFF
V: TRBV5-1
J: TRBJ2-2

CDR3: CASSTGSGQPQHF
V: TRBV28
J: TRBJ1-5

CDR3: CASSLKTGVYTEAFF
V: TRBV5-4
J: TRBJ1-1

CDR3: CASSINLARSTQYF
V: TRBV19
J: TRBJ2-3

CDR3: CASSSYYNEQFF
V: TRBV7-2
J: TRBJ2-1

CDR3: CASKGSGANVLTF
V: TRBV27
J: TRBJ2-6

CDR3: CASSLDPNLYNEQFF
V: TRBV7-3
J: TRBJ2-1

CDR3: CASSLTEWMNTEAFF
V: TRBV5-6
J: TRBJ1-1

CDR3: CASSPDPYYEQYF
V: TRBV5-1
J: TRBJ2-7

CDR3: CASSLDRVQYEQYF
V: TRBV5-1
J: TRBJ2-7

CDR3: CASSRDGFTEAFF
V: TRBV2
J: TRBJ1-1

CDR3: CASSEGQGAFYGYTF
V: TRBV6-1
J: TRBJ1-2

CDR3: CASSPPPRDRGRGGYTF
V: TRBV7-9
J: TRBJ1-2

CDR3: CASSLELTMGEQYF
V: TRBV5-1
J: TRBJ2-7

CDR3: CASSQRVASRGEQFF
V: TRBV7-9
J: TRBJ2-1

CDR3: CASSQRLGVGSPLHF
V: TRBV6-5
J: TRBJ1-6

CDR3: CASSYSTDYGYTF
V: TRBV6-5
J: TRBJ1-2

CDR3: CAIRTGVGAAGNEQFF
V: TRBV10-3
J: TRBJ2-1

CDR3: CASGGVNNEKLFF
V: TRBV5-1
J: TRBJ1-4

CDR3: CASSLVLEEKLFF
V: TRBV11-2
J: TRBJ1-4

CDR3: CASSSTGENYGYTF
V: TRBV28
J: TRBJ1-2

CDR3: CASSLGTLEDNTF
V: TRBV28
J: TRBJ1-2

CDR3: CASSFRDRLLLGYTF
V: TRBV5-1
J: TRBJ1-2

CDR3: CASSAGTGVGETQYF
V: TRBV2
J: TRBJ2-5

CDR3: CASSPGTGAPYEQYF
V: TRBV5-6
J: TRBJ2-7

CDR3: CASSDRDRGETQYF
V: TRBV9
J: TRBJ2-5

CDR3: CASSFPGTEQFF
V: TRBV11-3
J: TRBJ2-1

CDR3: CSVDETGRDTQYF
V: TRBV29-1
J: TRBJ2-3

CDR3: CASSMGAGGKNEQYF
V: TRBV19
J: TRBJ2-7